This TCR beta chain emerged from a study of early T cells in non-severe SARS-CoV-2 infection. Study overall: Chains stayed unpaired after sequencing of bulk RNA from unsorted whole blood. Study observations and caveats: VDJdb matches were skewed toward anti-spike CD8 T cell responses.

The V segment lost 6 bases and the J segment 7 bases; nucleotides outside the gene matches: 7. The V gene's germline CDR1 is MNHEY and CDR2 SVGAGI. This CDR3 region has 14 residues. This clonotype was seen ten or more times. The target antigen is unknown. Individual cDNA molecules were tagged with unique molecular identifiers, the study reported. TCRdb fed the 5' RACE reads into MiXCR, producing one record per CDR3 protein. The sample consists of fewer than 80,000 distinct CDR3 sequences, about 13% of them appearing once. The TCR sequence derives from an adult who was a healthcare worker with PCR-confirmed SARS-CoV-2 infection or an uninfected control (not recorded which). Material for sequencing was whole blood. The chain joins TRBV6-5 to TRBJ1-3; TRBD1 agrees at 9 bases. The CDR3 reads CASSPGTGRNTIYF. Here the CDR3 DNA reads TGTGCCAGCAGCCCCGGGACAGGGAGGAACACCATATATTTT.